The clone carrying this T cell receptor (beta chain) was detected a few times. Antigen specificity is unknown. Then a second PCR, running about 6 to 12 cycles, was carried out with a sample-barcoded 5' primer and a J-beta primer mix. TCRdb re-called the 5' RACE reads with MiXCR, one entry per CDR3 protein. The sample lists about 1.6 million distinct CDR3 sequences, 34% occurring once. The germline V gene has CDR1 SNHLY and CDR2 FYNNEI. Deletions cut 5 bases from V and 6 bases from J, with 11 bases between. The CDR3 extends over 13 amino acids. This record comes from a study of blood T cells in healthy people across ages. Broader study findings: Observed TCR beta diversity per million T cells went down as age went up. This fall followed a roughly linear course with age. Possibly, changes in expanded clonotypes were confounded because donor CMV status was unknown. Naive CD4+ cell counts and diversity both ran higher in long-lived than in aged donors.

Extractions gave at least 5.5 micrograms of total RNA per sample. This clonotype originated in a woman aged 30 to 39 in good health. The J gene is TRBJ2-1, the V gene TRBV2; D ambiguous. Sequenced material: blood. The chain's CDR3 is CASSPGYRNEQFF. CDR3 coding DNA: TGTGCCAGCAGTCCGGGCTATCGCAATGAGCAGTTCTTC.